Here is one T cell receptor (beta chain) with its context. Its antigen is not known. From genomic DNA, two-round multiplex PCR was used to amplify TCR beta CDR3. First-round PCR employed TRBV- and TRBJ-specific primers for each gene. TCRdb ran MiXCR on the multiplex PCR reads and lists one entry per CDR3 protein. The repertoire has 30,000 to 35,000 distinct CDR3 sequences, about half of them found once; the top ten carry 15% to 20%. The data originate from a study of prognosis after radiotherapy for stage I lung cancer. Study background: Medical inoperability applied to all of the non-small cell lung cancer patients. Overall study results and limits: Compared with a median of around 10,000 beforehand, unique TCR clone counts dropped to approximately 7,400 after stereotactic body radiation therapy.

The CDR3 is made up of 13 amino acids. Germline V gene lookup returns CDR1 GTSNPN and CDR2 SVGIG (reference sequence). V was trimmed by 2 bases and J by 5 bases, leaving 12 bases between them. Specimen: PBMCs, collected before or after stereotactic body radiation therapy (not recorded which). The TCR was taken from a donor aged 50 or older with non-small cell lung cancer. V and J are TRBV30 and TRBJ2-5; possible D gene TRBD1, 5 bases. CDR3 in amino acids: CAWSKVGRETQYF. The CDR3 bases are TGTGCCTGGAGTAAGGTGGGGCGGGAGACCCAGTACTTC.